This T cell receptor (beta chain) was recovered during a study of T-cell reconstitution after alpha-beta-depleted transplantation in children. Findings and limits, study-wide: Some patients showed high day-60 TCRbeta diversity, which derived from surviving recipient T cells and thymic progenitors. Newly generated T cells supplied most T-cell counts and diversity one year post-transplant. Reportedly, alpha-beta T cells present about two months post-transplant originated from several hundred expanded clones of graft origin.

Using unique molecular identifiers, the investigators prepared the TCRbeta library. TCRdb used MiXCR to reprocess the PCR reads, holding one entry per CDR3 protein. The table lists 800,000 to 1,000,000 distinct CDR3 sequences, 25% to 30% of them singletons. Notes on this clonotype: As yet, its antigen is unknown.

The sample here was PBMCs, mostly from graft donor cells, taken 360 days after TCRalphabeta/CD19-depleted stem cell transplant. The source is a boy under two years old who had a stem cell transplant for SCID, so the T cells may come from the graft donor.

The CDR3 region has the DNA TGTGCCAGCAGCTCCTGGACAGGCAGCACCGGGGAGCTGTTTTTT. Protein product: CASSSWTGSTGELFF. This chain uses TRBV5-4 with TRBJ2-2, with 7 bases matching TRBD1. Germline CDR1 and CDR2: SGHNT and YYREEE (reference sequence). This CDR3 comprises 15 residues. The J segment lost 4 bases and the V segment lost 3 bases, leaving 6 bases of the junction unmatched.